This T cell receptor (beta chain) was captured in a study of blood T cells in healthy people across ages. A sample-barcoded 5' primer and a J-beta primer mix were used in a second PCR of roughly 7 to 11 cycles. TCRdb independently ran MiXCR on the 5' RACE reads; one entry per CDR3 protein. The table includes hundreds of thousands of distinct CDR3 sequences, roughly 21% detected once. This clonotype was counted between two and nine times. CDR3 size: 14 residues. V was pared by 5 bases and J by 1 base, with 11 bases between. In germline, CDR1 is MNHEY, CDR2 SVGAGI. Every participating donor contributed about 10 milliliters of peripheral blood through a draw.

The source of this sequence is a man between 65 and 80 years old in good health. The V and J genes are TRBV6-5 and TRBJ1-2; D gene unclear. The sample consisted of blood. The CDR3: CASSNLRLNYGYTF. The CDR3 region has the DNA TGTGCCAGCAGTAATCTTCGGCTTAACTATGGCTACACCTTC.